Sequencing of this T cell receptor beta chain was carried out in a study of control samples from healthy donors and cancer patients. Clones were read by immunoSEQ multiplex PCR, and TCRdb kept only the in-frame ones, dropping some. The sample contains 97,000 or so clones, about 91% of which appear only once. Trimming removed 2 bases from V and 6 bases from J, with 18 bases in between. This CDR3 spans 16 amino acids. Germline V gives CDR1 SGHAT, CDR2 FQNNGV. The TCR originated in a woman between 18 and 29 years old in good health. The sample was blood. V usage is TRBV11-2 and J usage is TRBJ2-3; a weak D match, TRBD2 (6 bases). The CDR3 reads CASSLWNRRGGDTQYF. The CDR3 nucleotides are TGTGCCAGCAGCTTATGGAACCGGAGGGGAGGCGATACGCAGTATTTT.